The 20 T cell receptor beta chains reported below all come from one sample, sequenced in a study of CD8 T cells in ankylosing spondylitis. TCRdb used MiXCR to reprocess the 5' RACE reads, holding one entry per CDR3 protein. This table holds over 130,000 distinct CDR3 sequences, around 43% found once. The source material was synovial fluid, either unsorted or a sorted T cell fraction (not recorded which). Receptor source: a male donor with ankylosing spondylitis.

This CDR3 reads CASSLGVCEGNQPQHF. For the CDR3, the DNA is TGTGCCAGCAGCTTAGGGGTATGTGAGGGCAATCAGCCCCAGCATTTT. The gene calls are TRBV7-8 and TRBJ1-5; no reliable D call. The germline V gene has CDR1 SGHVS and CDR2 FQNEAQ. The CDR3 has 16 amino acids. V was shortened by 1 base and J by 2 bases, with 12 bases between the two germline ends.

This clonotype was seen a single time. As DNA, the CDR3 is TGCGCCAGCAGGGGGGGGCGTTTTGGAGCTTTCTTT. Its translation: CASRGGRFGAFF. The gene calls are TRBV5-1 and TRBJ1-1, with D possibly matching TRBD1 (6 bases). Trimming took 5 bases from V and 10 from J, leaving 15 bases between them. The CDR3 is 12 residues long. Germline V gene lookup returns CDR1 SGHRS and CDR2 YFSETQ.

The chain joins TRBV20-1 to TRBJ1-1; 8 nucleotides line up with TRBD1. V dropped 1 base and J dropped 7; count of bases not matched to a gene: 2. Germline V CDR1 and CDR2: DFQATT, SNEGSKA (reference sequence). The CDR3 is made up of 12 amino acids. The CDR3 spells CSARGQGFEAFF. In nucleotides, the CDR3 is TGCAGTGCTAGAGGACAGGGGTTTGAAGCTTTCTTT.

The chain recombines TRBV7-8 with TRBJ2-6, with TRBD2 as a possible D gene (5 bases). V lost 6 bases and J lost 2, with 11 bases in between. The CDR3 sequence is 15 residues long. Germline V CDR1 and CDR2: SGHVS, FQNEAQ. The CDR3 DNA reads TGTGCCAGCAGTACCGGGAATACTGGGGCCAACGTCCTGACTTTC. Its protein is CASSTGNTGANVLTF.

In its sample, this clonotype ranks as medium-sized. The V call is TRBV29-1, the J call TRBJ2-1; 8 bases match TRBD2. CDR1 and CDR2 from the germline V gene are SQVTM and ANQGSEA. V was clipped by 3 bases and J by 6 bases; unmatched bases: 1. CDR3 length equals 12 residues. CDR3 DNA: TGCAGCGTTGATCGGGAGGGCAATGAGCAGTTCTTC. It codes for CSVDREGNEQFF.

In this sample, this clonotype turned up a few times. The chain recombines TRBV7-2 with TRBJ2-7, with 14 bases matching TRBD2. The CDR3 spans 15 residues. J was trimmed by 3 bases and V by 4 bases; bases with no gene match: 2. The V gene's germline CDR1 is SGHTA and CDR2 FQGNSA. In nucleotides, the CDR3 is TGTGCCAGCAGCTGGACTAGCGGGGGGAACTACGAGCAGTACTTC. Its translation is CASSWTSGGNYEQYF.

Only a few counts were recorded for this clonotype. One junction end disagrees with the germline gene, perhaps due to a read error. The gene calls are TRBV20-1 and TRBJ1-2; 11 bases line up with TRBD1. CDR3 size: 16 residues. Germline CDR1 DFQATT, CDR2 SNEGSKA (reference sequence). CDR3 nucleotide sequence: TGCTGTGCTAGAGATGGACAGGGGGCTCGGGACTATGGCTACACCTTC. Its protein is CCARDGQGARDYGYTF.

This clonotype came up a few times. The chain combines TRBV15 with TRBJ1-5, with 8 positions matching TRBD1. V shed 0 bases and J 2 bases; nucleotides not matched to a gene: 3. The CDR3 extends over 16 amino acids. Germline loops: CDR1 LNHNV, CDR2 YYDKDF (reference sequence). The CDR3 sequence is CATSRDPGGGNQPQHF. CDR3 in DNA: TGTGCCACCAGCAGAGATCCAGGGGGCGGCAATCAGCCCCAGCATTTT.

The genes are TRBV6-1 and TRBJ2-7; D is unresolved. The CDR3 totals 17 residues. Trimming pared 2 bases from V and 5 bases from J, leaving 22 bases between. CDR1 and CDR2 from the germline V gene are MNHNS and SASEGT. The CDR3 DNA reads TGTGCCAGCAGTGAACCCCGGGCAGATTCCTCCGACGACGAGCAGTACTTC. Its translation: CASSEPRADSSDDEQYF.

CDR3 DNA sequence: TGCAGTGCTAGGACATCGGGGGGCGATTACGAGCAGTACTTC. This translates into CSARTSGGDYEQYF. The J gene is TRBJ2-7, the V gene TRBV20-1, with D perhaps TRBD2 (7 bases). CDR3 length: 14 residues. CDR1 is DFQATT, CDR2 SNEGSKA, per germline (reference sequence). V lost 3 bases, J lost 4 bases, and 16 bases lay in between.

Notes on this clonotype: Its ends do not fully match the called genes, so a read error is possible. The chain joins TRBV12-3 or TRBV12-4 to TRBJ1-2, with 9 bases matching TRBD1. This CDR3 has 14 residues. CDR3 region: CASSLGQGPIGCTF. For the CDR3, the DNA is TGTGCCAGCAGTTTGGGACAGGGTCCGATCGGCTGCACCTTC.

This clonotype is categorized as medium-sized. A junction boundary mismatches the germline segment, possibly from a read error. The J gene is TRBJ2-7, the V gene TRBV20-1; 7 bases are a match to TRBD1. Looked up from germline, CDR1 is DFQATT and CDR2 is SNEGSKA (reference sequence). The CDR3 has 12 amino acids. The CDR3 DNA sequence: TGCAGTGCACTGACAGGGTCCTTCGAGCAGTACTTC. This gives the protein CSALTGSFEQYF.

This sequence joins TRBV19 and TRBJ2-7; a possible D gene is TRBD2 (5 bases). Germline V lookup: CDR1 LNHDA, CDR2 SQIVND (reference sequence). V was pared by 6 bases and J by 2 bases, with 11 bases between. This CDR3 is built from 13 residues. The CDR3 reads CASSFDGTYEQYF. Here the CDR3 DNA reads TGTGCCAGTAGCTTCGACGGGACCTACGAGCAGTACTTC. Complete variable domain (other parts from reference TRBV19 and TRBJ2-7): DGGITQSPKYLFRKEGQNVTLSCEQNLNHDAMYWYRQDPGQGLRLIYYSQIVNDFQKGDIAEGYSVSREKKESFPLTVTSAQKNPTAFYLCASSFDGTYEQYFGPGTRLTVT.

By its share, this clonotype is medium-sized. This chain links TRBV20-1 with TRBJ2-6; D gene uncertain. From germline, CDR1 is DFQATT and CDR2 SNEGSKA (reference sequence). The CDR3 sequence is 15 residues long. The V end was cut by 0 bases, the J end by 2 bases, with 8 bases between. The CDR3 loop is CSARDERTGANVLTF. The DNA for the CDR3 is TGCAGTGCTAGAGATGAACGGACTGGGGCCAACGTCCTGACTTTC.

The CDR3: CASSLSESGELFF. The DNA of the CDR3 is TGTGCCAGCAGTTTATCGGAGAGCGGGGAGCTGTTTTTT. V gene TRBV27 combines with J gene TRBJ2-2; no clear D gene. The CDR3 is 13 residues long. The germline V and J ends were trimmed by 0 bases and 7 bases, with 6 bases remaining between them. Germline-derived CDR1 and CDR2 are MNHEY and SMNVEV (reference sequence).

The rearrangement uses TRBV4-1 and TRBJ1-1, with 7 bases fitting TRBD1. V gave up 3 bases and J gave up 3 bases; unmatched junction bases: 4. CDR3 size: 14 residues. Per the germline V gene, CDR1 is MGHRA and CDR2 is YSYEKL. CDR3 region: CASSQGQRDTEAFF. For the CDR3, the DNA is TGCGCCAGCAGCCAGGGACAGAGGGACACTGAAGCTTTCTTT.

This clonotype was seen more than once but under ten times. The CDR3 spells CASSRTSAGRGNTIYF. CDR3 in DNA: TGTGCCAGCAGCCGCACTTCCGCGGGACGGGGAAACACCATATATTTT. V is TRBV13 and J is TRBJ1-3, with D possibly TRBD1 on 5 matching bases. V lost 5 bases and J lost 4, with 18 bases in between. The CDR3 has 16 residues. CDR1 is PRHDT and CDR2 is FYEKMQ in the germline V gene (reference sequence).

The CDR3 DNA reads TGTGCCAGCTCACCAAACAGGGTTCTGAACACTGAAGCTTTCTTT. Protein: CASSPNRVLNTEAFF. This rearrangement joins TRBV18 to TRBJ1-1, with D perhaps matching TRBD1 (6 bases). V was shortened by 2 bases and J by 0 bases, with 10 bases between the two germline ends. This CDR3 comprises 15 residues. Germline V lookup: CDR1 KGHSH, CDR2 LQKENI.

The rearrangement uses TRBV10-3 and TRBJ2-6, with 8 positions matching TRBD2. The CDR3 loop spans 20 amino acids. The V gene's germline CDR1 is ENHRY and CDR2 SYGVKD. J was trimmed by 0 bases and V by 2 bases; bases with no gene match: 12. CDR3 residues: CAISEALLAVPISGANVLTF. The CDR3 DNA reads as TGTGCCATCAGTGAGGCCCTACTAGCGGTACCTATCTCTGGGGCCAACGTCCTGACTTTC.

J is TRBJ2-7 and V is TRBV18; the D gene could be TRBD1 or TRBD2 (5 bases each). V shed 6 bases and J shed 2 bases, with 14 bases lying between them. Germline V lookup: CDR1 KGHSH, CDR2 LQKENI. The CDR3 runs to 14 residues. DNA for the CDR3: TGTGCCAGCTCTCCAGGGACCTCGACCTACGAGCAGTACTTC. Encoded protein: CASSPGTSTYEQYF.